This T cell receptor beta chain comes out of a study of identical twins. Study-wide findings and caveats: Out-of-frame alpha sequences shared between twins exhibited an excess of low generation probability.

This CDR3 has 16 residues. Trimming removed 5 bases from V and 5 bases from J, with 22 bases in between. With template switching, a universal primer site was added, and the cDNA carried unique molecular identifiers. From the 5' RACE reads, TCRdb called clonotypes with MiXCR, one entry per CDR3 protein. The sample has 700,000 to 950,000 distinct CDR3 sequences; 10% to 15% are singletons. In regard to this clonotype: Its target is not known.

The data also belong to a second study, concerning yellow fever vaccine responses in identical twins. As that report states: Twins reportedly had a vaccine T cell response that seemed partly convergent, partly personalized.

The receptor was isolated from a woman between 18 and 29 years old in good health. The chain joins TRBV12-3 or TRBV12-4 to TRBJ2-7; TRBD1 might be the D (6 bases). The sample comprised PBMCs. The CDR3 coding sequence is TGTGCCAGCAGTGTCCCGGGACAACCCTCGTCCGACGAGCAGTACTTC. This translates into CASSVPGQPSSDEQYF.